The rows below give T cell receptor beta chains drawn from one sample of a study of shared clonotypes between healthy human individuals. Here immunoSEQ multiplex PCR was the method, and the copy in TCRdb shows in-frame clones only, minus some. The sample consists of 2 million to 3 million clones, around nine tenths of them appearing once. The sequenced material came from naive CD4+ T cells sorted from blood. Source of these receptors: a man aged 18 to 30 in good health. The CDR3 runs from the conserved cysteine through the conserved F or W. The D gene is left open where the match is weak. Not every row has a clone size; where given, it reads once, few, many or a size class.

d_call	clone_size	v_call	j_call	cdr3_nt	cdr3_aa
TRBD2	.	TRBV10-1	TRBJ2-2	TGCGCCAGCAGTGACCTCCCCGGGACTAGCGGAACCGTAGGGGAGCTGTTTTTT	CASSDLPGTSGTVGELFF
TRBD1	.	TRBV7-2	TRBJ2-3	TGTGCCAGCAGCTTCAGGGGGCACGGGCCAGATACGCAGTATTTT	CASSFRGHGPDTQYF
TRBD1	.	TRBV18	TRBJ1-2	TGTGCCAGCTCACCCTACCGGACAGGCGGAGGCTACACCTTC	CASSPYRTGGGYTF
.	.	TRBV2	TRBJ1-5	TGTGCCAGCAGTGAACAAGGGGGAAGTAGCAATCAGCCCCAGCATTTT	CASSEQGGSSNQPQHF
TRBD2	.	TRBV2	TRBJ2-2	TGTGCCAGCAGAGCGGGGACGGAGAACACCGGGGAGCTGTTTTTT	CASRAGTENTGELFF
.	.	TRBV6-5	TRBJ1-6	TGTGCCAGCAGTCCCGGACAGTCGGGTTCACCCCTCCACTTT	CASSPGQSGSPLHF
.	.	TRBV5-1	TRBJ1-1	TGCGCCAGCAGCTTGGCGGCCAGTTTGAACACTGAAGCTTTCTTT	CASSLAASLNTEAFF
.	.	TRBV18	TRBJ2-5	TGTGCCAGCTCCCGCAGGGGCTCAGAGACCCAGTACTTC	CASSRRGSETQYF
.	.	TRBV12-5	TRBJ1-3	TGTGCTAGTGGTCCCGGTGCTGCTCAAGACACCATATATTTT	CASGPGAAQDTIYF
.	.	TRBV18	TRBJ1-1	TGTGCCAGCTCACCACTCCCGACGGTAAACACTGAAGCTTTCTTT	CASSPLPTVNTEAFF
.	.	TRBV2	TRBJ1-1	TGTGCCAGCAGTGAATTGGGAAAGCATGGGGCTGAAGCTTTCTTT	CASSELGKHGAEAFF
.	few	TRBV10-3	TRBJ1-2	TGTGCCATCAGTCAACAGGGAGTCGACGGCTACACCTTC	CAISQQGVDGYTF
.	.	TRBV30	TRBJ2-7	TGTGCCTGGCGCCGGGACACTTACTACGAGCAGTACTTC	CAWRRDTYYEQYF
.	.	TRBV2	TRBJ1-4	TGTGCCAGCAGTGAACGGGGGAAACTGTTTTTT	CASSERGKLFF